Below are 12 T cell receptor beta chains sequenced from a single sample in a study of blood T cell repertoires in COVID-19. Sequencing was performed with immunoSEQ multiplex PCR; in TCRdb, only in-frame clones are kept and a portion is missing. The sample holds around 79,000 clones, approximately 90% seen once. The source material was peripheral blood. Every receptor here comes from a man aged 70 or older with active or convalescent COVID-19.

The chain is built from TRBV6-2 or TRBV6-3 and TRBJ2-3, with D possibly matching TRBD2 (6 bases). Germline-derived CDR1 and CDR2 are MNHEY and SVGEGT. The CDR3 extends over 13 amino acids. The ends were cut back, 4 bases at V and 4 bases at J, with 9 bases in the middle. The CDR3 is CASSSDYSDTQYF. CDR3 nucleotides: TGTGCCAGCAGTTCGGACTATTCAGATACGCAGTATTTT.

The chain couples TRBV5-5 to TRBJ2-3; D not resolved. Trimming cost V 2 bases and J 1 base, with 14 bases left between them. Germline V gene lookup returns CDR1 SGHKS and CDR2 YYEKEE (reference sequence). This CDR3 has 16 amino acids. This chain's CDR3 is CASSLTMSRGTDTQYF. CDR3 coding DNA: TGTGCCAGCAGCTTAACGATGAGTCGGGGCACAGATACGCAGTATTTT.

The CDR3: CASSQGVSRSYEQYF. The CDR3 DNA sequence: TGTGCCAGCAGCCAAGGTGTTAGCCGATCCTACGAGCAGTACTTC. The V gene is TRBV3-1 (or the pseudogene TRBV3-2), the J gene TRBJ2-7; no reliable D call. V gave up 1 base and J gave up 1 base, with 11 bases separating them. This CDR3 contains 15 residues. The germline CDR1 and CDR2 sequences are LGHDT and YNNKEL (reference sequence).

The chain links TRBV19 to TRBJ1-5, with TRBD1 as a possible D gene (5 bases). The germline V gene encodes CDR1 LNHDA and CDR2 SQIVND (reference sequence). Trimming stripped 3 bases from V and 2 bases from J, with 14 bases between. The CDR3 covers 16 residues. This CDR3 is CASSMSGGYGNQPQHF. CDR3 DNA sequence: TGTGCCAGTAGTATGAGCGGGGGTTACGGCAATCAGCCCCAGCATTTT.

This clone was recorded once. This chain connects TRBV18 to TRBJ2-7; TRBD2 is a possible D gene (6 bases). There are 13 residues in the CDR3. CDR1 and CDR2 (germline): KGHSH, LQKENI. V dropped 3 bases and J dropped 2 bases, with 8 bases sitting between them. The CDR3 DNA sequence: TGTGCCAGCTCACCCTCGGGGGCCTACGAGCAGTACTTC. Protein product: CASSPSGAYEQYF.

A single count supports this clone. This chain links TRBV4-1 with TRBJ1-5; a possible D gene is TRBD1 (5 bases). The germline V gene has CDR1 MGHRA and CDR2 YSYEKL. The V and J ends lost 0 bases and 3 bases respectively, with 6 bases between them. The CDR3 is made up of 14 amino acids. CDR3 sequence: CASSQEGVNQPQHF. CDR3 sequence (DNA): TGCGCCAGCAGCCAAGAAGGGGTCAATCAGCCCCAGCATTTT.

The chain links TRBV19 to TRBJ2-7; 9 bases align to TRBD1. Per germline, CDR1 LNHDA and CDR2 SQIVND (reference sequence). Trimming took 5 bases from V and 2 from J; bases not matched to a gene: 4. The CDR3 length is 14 residues. As DNA, the CDR3 is TGTGCCAGTAGTGTGGGACAGGGTCCCTACGAGCAGTACTTC. It translates to CASSVGQGPYEQYF.

CDR3 amino acids: CVGQGLGGVLTF. CDR3 DNA sequence: TGTGTGGGACAGGGGTTAGGAGGCGTCCTGACTTTC. The rearrangement uses TRBV19 and TRBJ2-6, with TRBD1 matching 10 bases. This CDR3 region has 12 residues. Per germline, CDR1 LNHDA and CDR2 SQIVND (reference sequence).

The CDR3 region is CASSPGQGWEQYF. The CDR3 bases are TGCGCCAGCAGCCCGGGACAGGGGTGGGAGCAGTACTTC. The chain joins TRBV5-1 to TRBJ2-7; 10 nucleotides match TRBD1. This CDR3 contains 13 residues. The V gene's germline CDR1 is SGHRS and CDR2 YFSETQ. The J segment lost 7 bases and the V segment lost 4 bases, leaving 5 bases of the junction unmatched. The full variable domain, in which reference TRBV5-1 and TRBJ2-7 provide the parts outside the CDR3, is KAGVTQTPRYLIKTRGQQVTLSCSPISGHRSVSWYQQTPGQGLQFLFEYFSETQRNKGNFPGRFSGRQFSNSRSEMNVSTLELGDSALYLCASSPGQGWEQYFGPGTRLTVT.

The chain joins TRBV18 to TRBJ1-2; 7 nucleotides align to TRBD1. There are 14 residues in the CDR3. The junction had 4 bases not matched to a gene; V was cut back by 2 bases and J by 4 bases. CDR1 and CDR2 (germline): KGHSH, LQKENI. The CDR3 DNA reads TGTGCCAGCTCACCAGGGGACAGCGTCTATGGCTACACCTTC. Amino acids: CASSPGDSVYGYTF.

V usage is TRBV24-1 and J usage is TRBJ2-6; D unresolved. Per the germline V gene, CDR1 is KGHDR and CDR2 is SFDVKD. V lost 7 bases and J 0 bases, leaving 3 bases between the germline ends. The CDR3 is 13 residues long. The DNA of the CDR3 is TGTGCCACCAGGGCCTCTGGGGCCAACGTCCTGACTTTC. Translating gives CATRASGANVLTF.

This clone was found a few times. The chain recombines TRBV14 with TRBJ2-3; TRBD2 aligns across 8 bases. The CDR3 has 19 amino acids. V lost 0 bases, J lost 1 base, and 12 bases stayed unmatched. Germline V lookup: CDR1 SGHDN, CDR2 FVKESK. The CDR3 region is CASSQDQYWVTSGTDTQYF. DNA for the CDR3: TGTGCCAGCAGCCAAGATCAGTATTGGGTGACTAGCGGCACAGATACGCAGTATTTT.